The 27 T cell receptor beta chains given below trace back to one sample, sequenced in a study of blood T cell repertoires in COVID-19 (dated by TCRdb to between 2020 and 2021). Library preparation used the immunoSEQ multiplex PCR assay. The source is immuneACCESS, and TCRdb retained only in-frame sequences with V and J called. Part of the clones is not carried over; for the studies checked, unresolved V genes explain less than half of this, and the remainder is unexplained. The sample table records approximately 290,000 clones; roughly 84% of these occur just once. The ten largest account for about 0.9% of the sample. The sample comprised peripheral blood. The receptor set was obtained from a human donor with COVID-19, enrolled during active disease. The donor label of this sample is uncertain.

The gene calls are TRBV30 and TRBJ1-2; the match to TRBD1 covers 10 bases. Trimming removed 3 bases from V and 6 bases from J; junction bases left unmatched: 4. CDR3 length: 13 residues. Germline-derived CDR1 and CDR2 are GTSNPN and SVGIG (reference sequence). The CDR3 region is CAWRKTGGNGYTF. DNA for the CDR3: TGTGCCTGGAGGAAGACAGGGGGCAATGGCTACACCTTC. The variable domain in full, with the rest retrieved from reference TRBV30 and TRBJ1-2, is SQTIHQWPATLVQPVGSPLSLECTVEGTSNPNLYWYRQAAGRGLQLLFYSVGIGQISSEVPQNLSASRPQDRQFILSSKKLLLSDSGFYLCAWRKTGGNGYTFGSGTRLTVV.

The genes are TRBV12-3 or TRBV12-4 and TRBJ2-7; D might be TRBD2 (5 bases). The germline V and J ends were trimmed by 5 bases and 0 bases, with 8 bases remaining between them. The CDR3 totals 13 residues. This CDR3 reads CASSGLLSYEQYF. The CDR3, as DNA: TGTGCCAGCAGTGGACTGCTCTCCTACGAGCAGTACTTC.

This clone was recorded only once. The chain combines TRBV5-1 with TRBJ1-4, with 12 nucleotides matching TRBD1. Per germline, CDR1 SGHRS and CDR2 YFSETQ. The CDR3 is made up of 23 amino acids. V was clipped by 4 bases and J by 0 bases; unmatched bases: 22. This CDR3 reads CASSRNPISGTGGPRATNEKLFF. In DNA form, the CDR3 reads TGCGCCAGCAGCCGAAACCCCATTTCCGGGACAGGGGGCCCGAGGGCAACTAATGAAAAACTGTTTTTT.

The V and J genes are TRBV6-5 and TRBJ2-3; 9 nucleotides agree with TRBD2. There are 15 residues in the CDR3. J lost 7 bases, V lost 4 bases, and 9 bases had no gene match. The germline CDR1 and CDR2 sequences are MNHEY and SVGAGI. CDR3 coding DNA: TGTGCCAGCAGTTCCCGACTAGCGGTCGTGAATACGCAGTATTTT. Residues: CASSSRLAVVNTQYF.

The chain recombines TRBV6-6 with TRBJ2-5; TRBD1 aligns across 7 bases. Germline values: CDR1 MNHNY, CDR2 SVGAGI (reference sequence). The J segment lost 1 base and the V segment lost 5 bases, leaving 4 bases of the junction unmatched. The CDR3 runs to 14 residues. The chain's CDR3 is CASSRGQPQETQYF. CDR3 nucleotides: TGTGCCAGCAGTAGGGGACAGCCCCAAGAGACCCAGTACTTC.

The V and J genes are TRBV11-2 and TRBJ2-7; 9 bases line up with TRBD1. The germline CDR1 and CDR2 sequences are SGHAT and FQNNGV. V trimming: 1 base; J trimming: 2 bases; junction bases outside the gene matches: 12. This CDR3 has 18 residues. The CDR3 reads CASSLGRTGATLAYEQYF. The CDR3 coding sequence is TGTGCCAGCAGCTTAGGTCGGACAGGGGCTACCCTCGCCTACGAGCAGTACTTC.

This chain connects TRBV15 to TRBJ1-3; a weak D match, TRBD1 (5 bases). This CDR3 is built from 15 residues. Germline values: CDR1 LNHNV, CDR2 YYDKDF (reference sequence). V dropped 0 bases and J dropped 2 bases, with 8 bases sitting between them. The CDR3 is CATSRDGGAGNTIYF. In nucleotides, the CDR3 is TGTGCCACCAGCAGAGATGGAGGGGCTGGAAACACCATATATTTT.

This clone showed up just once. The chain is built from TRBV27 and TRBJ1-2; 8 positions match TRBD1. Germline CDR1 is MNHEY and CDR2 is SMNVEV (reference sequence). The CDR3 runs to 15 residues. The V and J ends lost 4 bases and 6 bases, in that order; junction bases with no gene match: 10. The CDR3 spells CASSSADRGLNGYTF. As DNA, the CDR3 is TGTGCCAGCAGTTCGGCCGACAGGGGTTTAAATGGCTACACCTTC.

The CDR3 spells CASSRETTSGSGNEQFF. The CDR3, as DNA: TGCGCCAGCAGCCGCGAAACTACTAGCGGGAGCGGCAATGAGCAGTTCTTC. V gene TRBV5-1 combines with J gene TRBJ2-1; 11 bases line up with TRBD2. CDR3 length: 17 residues. The J segment lost 6 bases and the V segment lost 4 bases, leaving 12 bases of the junction unmatched. The V gene's germline CDR1 is SGHRS and CDR2 YFSETQ.

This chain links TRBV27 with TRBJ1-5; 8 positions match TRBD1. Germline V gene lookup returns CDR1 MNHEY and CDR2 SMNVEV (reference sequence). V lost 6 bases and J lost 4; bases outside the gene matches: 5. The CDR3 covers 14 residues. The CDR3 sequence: CASRPGGRNQPQHF. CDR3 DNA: TGTGCCAGCAGGCCAGGGGGCAGGAATCAGCCCCAGCATTTT.

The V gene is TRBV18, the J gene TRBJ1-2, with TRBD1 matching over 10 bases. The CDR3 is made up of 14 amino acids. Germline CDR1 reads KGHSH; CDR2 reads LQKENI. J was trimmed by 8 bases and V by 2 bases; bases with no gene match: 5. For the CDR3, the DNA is TGTGCCAGCTCACCAGGACAGGGGGAGAGCGGCTACACCTTC. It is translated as CASSPGQGESGYTF.

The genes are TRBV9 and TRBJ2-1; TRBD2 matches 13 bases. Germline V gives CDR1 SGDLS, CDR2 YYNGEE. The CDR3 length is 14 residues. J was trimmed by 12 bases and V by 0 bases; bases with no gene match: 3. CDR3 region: CASSVGTSGGLQFF. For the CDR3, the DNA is TGTGCCAGCAGCGTAGGGACTAGCGGGGGATTGCAGTTCTTC.

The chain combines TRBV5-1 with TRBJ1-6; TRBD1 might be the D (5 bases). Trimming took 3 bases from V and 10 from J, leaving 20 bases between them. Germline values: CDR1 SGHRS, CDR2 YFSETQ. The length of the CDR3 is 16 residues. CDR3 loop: CASSSDASTGGSPLHF. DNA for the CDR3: TGCGCCAGCAGCTCGGATGCCAGTACAGGCGGCTCACCCCTCCACTTT.

As DNA, the CDR3 is TGTGCCAGCAGTTTGGCCCAATGGACAGATACGCAGTATTTT. It translates to CASSLAQWTDTQYF. The chain carries TRBV28 and TRBJ2-3; D is uncertain. The CDR3 runs to 14 residues. The V end was cut by 3 bases, the J end by 3 bases, with 10 bases between. Germline CDR1 is MDHEN and CDR2 is SYDVKM. Together with reference TRBV28 and TRBJ2-3, the CDR3 gives the full variable domain: DVKVTQSSRYLVKRTGEKVFLECVQDMDHENMFWYRQDPGLGLRLIYFSYDVKMKEKGDIPEGYSVSREKKERFSLILESASTNQTSMYLCASSLAQWTDTQYFGPGTRLTVL.

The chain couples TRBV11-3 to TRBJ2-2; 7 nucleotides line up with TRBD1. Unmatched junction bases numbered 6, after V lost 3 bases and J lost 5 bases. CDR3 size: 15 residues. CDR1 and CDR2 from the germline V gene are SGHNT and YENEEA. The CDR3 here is CASSFEGASTGELFF. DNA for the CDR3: TGTGCCAGCAGCTTCGAGGGGGCGAGTACCGGGGAGCTGTTTTTT.

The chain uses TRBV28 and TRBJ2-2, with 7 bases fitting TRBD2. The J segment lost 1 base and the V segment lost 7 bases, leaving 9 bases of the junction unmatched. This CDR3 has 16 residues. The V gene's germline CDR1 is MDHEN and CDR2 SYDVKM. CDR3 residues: CASNLLAEKNTGELFF. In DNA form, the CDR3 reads TGTGCCAGCAACTTGCTAGCGGAAAAGAACACCGGGGAGCTGTTTTTT.

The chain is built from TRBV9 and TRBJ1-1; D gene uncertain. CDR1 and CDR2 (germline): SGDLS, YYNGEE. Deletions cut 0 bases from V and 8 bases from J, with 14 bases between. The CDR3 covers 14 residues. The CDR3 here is CASSVEGRGKEAFF. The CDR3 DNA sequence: TGTGCCAGCAGCGTAGAAGGGCGAGGGAAAGAAGCTTTCTTT.

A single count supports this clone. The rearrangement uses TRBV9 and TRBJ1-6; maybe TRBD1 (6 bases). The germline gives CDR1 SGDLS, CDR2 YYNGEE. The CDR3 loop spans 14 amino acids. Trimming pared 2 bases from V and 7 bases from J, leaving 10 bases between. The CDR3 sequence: CASSVLRGNSPLHF. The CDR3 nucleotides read TGTGCCAGCAGCGTCTTAAGGGGGAATTCACCCCTCCACTTT.

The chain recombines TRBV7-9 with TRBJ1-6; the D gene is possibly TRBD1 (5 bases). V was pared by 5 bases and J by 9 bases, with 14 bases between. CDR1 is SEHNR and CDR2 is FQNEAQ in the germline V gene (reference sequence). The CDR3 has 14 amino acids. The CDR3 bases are TGTGCCAGCAGCCCGAGTGGGGGACTTTCACCCCTCCACTTT. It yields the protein CASSPSGGLSPLHF.

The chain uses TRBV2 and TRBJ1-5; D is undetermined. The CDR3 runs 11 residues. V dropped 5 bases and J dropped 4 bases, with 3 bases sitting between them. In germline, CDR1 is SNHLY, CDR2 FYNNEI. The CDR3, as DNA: TGTGCCAGCAGTCTAAATCAGCCCCAGCATTTT. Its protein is CASSLNQPQHF. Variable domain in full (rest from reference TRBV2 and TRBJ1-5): EPEVTQTPSHQVTQMGQEVILRCVPISNHLYFYWYRQILGQKVEFLVSFYNNEISEKSEIFDDQFSVERPDGSNFTLKIRSTKLEDSAMYFCASSLNQPQHFGDGTRLSIL.

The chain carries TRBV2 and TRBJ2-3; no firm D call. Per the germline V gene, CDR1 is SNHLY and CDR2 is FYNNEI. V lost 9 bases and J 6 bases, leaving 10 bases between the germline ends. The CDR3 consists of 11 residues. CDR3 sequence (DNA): TGTGCCAGGACAATACGGGATACGCAGTATTTT. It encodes CARTIRDTQYF. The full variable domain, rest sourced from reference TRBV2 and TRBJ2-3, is EPEVTQTPSHQVTQMGQEVILRCVPISNHLYFYWYRQILGQKVEFLVSFYNNEISEKSEIFDDQFSVERPDGSNFTLKIRSTKLEDSAMYFCARTIRDTQYFGPGTRLTVL.

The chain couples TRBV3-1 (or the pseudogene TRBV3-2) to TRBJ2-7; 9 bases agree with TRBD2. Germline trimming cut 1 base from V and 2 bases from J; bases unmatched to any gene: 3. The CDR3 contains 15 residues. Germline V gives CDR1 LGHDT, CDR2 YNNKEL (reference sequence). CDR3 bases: TGTGCCAGCAGCCAAGGTAGCGGGAGAGCCTACGAGCAGTACTTC. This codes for CASSQGSGRAYEQYF.

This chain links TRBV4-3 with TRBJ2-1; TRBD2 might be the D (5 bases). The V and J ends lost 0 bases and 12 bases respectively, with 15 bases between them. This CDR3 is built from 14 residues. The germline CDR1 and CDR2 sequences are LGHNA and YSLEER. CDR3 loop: CASSQDSGRRGQFF. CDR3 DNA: TGCGCCAGCAGCCAAGATTCCGGGCGCCGGGGGCAGTTCTTC.

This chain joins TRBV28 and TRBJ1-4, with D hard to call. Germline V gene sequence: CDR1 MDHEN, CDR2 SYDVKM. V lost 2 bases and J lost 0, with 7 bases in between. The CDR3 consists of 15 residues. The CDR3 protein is CASSLHGATNEKLFF. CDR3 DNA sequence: TGTGCCAGCAGTTTACACGGAGCAACTAATGAAAAACTGTTTTTT. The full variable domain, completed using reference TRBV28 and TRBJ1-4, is DVKVTQSSRYLVKRTGEKVFLECVQDMDHENMFWYRQDPGLGLRLIYFSYDVKMKEKGDIPEGYSVSREKKERFSLILESASTNQTSMYLCASSLHGATNEKLFFGSGTQLSVL.

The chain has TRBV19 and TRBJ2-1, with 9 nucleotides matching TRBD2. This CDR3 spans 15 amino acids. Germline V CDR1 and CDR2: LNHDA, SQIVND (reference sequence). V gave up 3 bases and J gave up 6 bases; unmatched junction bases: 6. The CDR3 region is CASSITVAGVNEQFF. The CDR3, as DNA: TGTGCCAGTAGTATTACGGTAGCGGGAGTCAATGAGCAGTTCTTC.

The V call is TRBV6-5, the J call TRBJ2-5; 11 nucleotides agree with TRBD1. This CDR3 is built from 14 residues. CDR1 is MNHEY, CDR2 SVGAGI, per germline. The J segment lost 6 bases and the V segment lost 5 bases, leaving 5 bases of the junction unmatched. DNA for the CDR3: TGTGCCAGCAGTCCGGACAGGGGGCTGCAGACCCAGTACTTC. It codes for CASSPDRGLQTQYF.

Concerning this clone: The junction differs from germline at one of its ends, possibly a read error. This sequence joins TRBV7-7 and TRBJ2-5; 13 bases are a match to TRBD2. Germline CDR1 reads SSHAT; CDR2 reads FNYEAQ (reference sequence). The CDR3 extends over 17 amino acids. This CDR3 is CASSSGLAGVRRETQYF. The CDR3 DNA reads TGTGCTAGCAGCTCAGGACTAGCGGGAGTTAGGCGAGAGACCCAGTACTTC.